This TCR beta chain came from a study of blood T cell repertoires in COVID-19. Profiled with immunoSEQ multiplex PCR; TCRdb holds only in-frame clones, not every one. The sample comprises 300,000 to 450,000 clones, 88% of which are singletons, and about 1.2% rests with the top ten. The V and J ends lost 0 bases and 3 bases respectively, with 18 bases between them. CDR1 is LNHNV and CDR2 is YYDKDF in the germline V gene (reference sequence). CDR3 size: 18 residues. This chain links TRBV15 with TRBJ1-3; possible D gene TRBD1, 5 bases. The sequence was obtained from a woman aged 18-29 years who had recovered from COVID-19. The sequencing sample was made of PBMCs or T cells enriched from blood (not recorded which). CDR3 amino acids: CATSRDRSRTGDGNTIYF. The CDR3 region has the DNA TGTGCCACCAGCAGAGACCGCTCCAGGACGGGGGATGGAAACACCATATATTTT. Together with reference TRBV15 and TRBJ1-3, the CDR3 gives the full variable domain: DAMVIQNPRYQVTQFGKPVTLSCSQTLNHNVMYWYQQKSSQAPKLLFHYYDKDFNNEADTPDNFQSRRPNTSFCFLDIRSPGLGDTAMYLCATSRDRSRTGDGNTIYFGEGSWLTVV.